These T cell receptor beta chains were read from a single sample in a study of T cells in Graves' hyperthyroidism and ophthalmopathy. In TCRdb, the multiplex PCR reads were re-called with MiXCR into one record per CDR3 protein. The repertoire consists of about 690,000 distinct CDR3 sequences, with 15% to 20% occurring once and the leading ten covering 15% to 18%. The sequenced material came from blood. The receptors derive from a middle-aged man with Graves' hyperthyroidism. Both conserved end residues are part of each CDR3. D genes are given only for firm matches. Clone size, where shown, is once, few, many, or a class for clones that have expanded.

v_call	clone_size	cdr3_length	d_call	j_call	cdr3_nt	cdr3_aa
TRBV29-1	few	14	NA	TRBJ2-7	TGCAGCGTTGAAGGGGGGACCGAAAACGACGAGCAGTACTTC	CSVEGGTENDEQYF
TRBV4-1	NA	14	TRBD1	TRBJ1-1	TGCGCCAGCAGCTCCCAGGGACAGGGCACTGAAGCTTTCTTT	CASSSQGQGTEAFF
TRBV28	many	14	NA	TRBJ2-5	TGTGCCAGCAGTTTGGGTGGTGGGTTGGAGACCCAGTACTTC	CASSLGGGLETQYF
TRBV5-1	few	13	NA	TRBJ2-7	TGCGCCAGCAGCAGTTCGACTAGATACGAGCAGTACTTC	CASSSSTRYEQYF
TRBV27	few	15	NA	TRBJ2-7	TGTGCCAGCAGTCCCGGGACTGGCGGGAACCACGAGCAGTACTTC	CASSPGTGGNHEQYF
TRBV18	few	14	TRBD1	TRBJ2-7	TGTGCCAGCTCACCAGGGACAGGGGTTGAAGAGCAGTACTTC	CASSPGTGVEEQYF
TRBV3-1	NA	14	NA	TRBJ2-5	TGTGCCAGCAGCCATTTCGGGGATGCGGAGACCCAGTACTTC	CASSHFGDAETQYF
TRBV27	many	15	NA	TRBJ1-2	TGTGCCAGCAGTTTACATGGAGGGTCTAACTATGGCTACACCTTC	CASSLHGGSNYGYTF
TRBV19	NA	15	NA	TRBJ1-4	TGTGCCAGTAATGGGGGAGATACATTAAATGAAAAACTGTTTTTT	CASNGGDTLNEKLFF
TRBV20-1	NA	14	TRBD1	TRBJ2-2	TGCAGTGCTAGCCGCGCACAGGGGGCCGGGGAGCTGTTTTTT	CSASRAQGAGELFF
TRBV5-1	few	16	NA	TRBJ1-1	TGCGCCAGCAGCCCGGGTAGGCATCAGGGGAACACTGAAGCTTTCTTT	CASSPGRHQGNTEAFF
TRBV28	NA	14	TRBD1	TRBJ1-1	TGTGCCAGCAACACCCCAGGGGGGAACACTGAAGCTTTCTTT	CASNTPGGNTEAFF
TRBV4-1	NA	16	NA	TRBJ2-1	TGCGCCAGCAGCCAAGTCCCCCCACGAGCTGACAATGAGCAGTTCTTC	CASSQVPPRADNEQFF
TRBV20-1	many	15	TRBD2	TRBJ2-1	TGCAGTGCTAGAGTCTCTAGCGGGAGGGCCGATGAGCAGTTCTTC	CSARVSSGRADEQFF
TRBV20-1	NA	14	NA	TRBJ2-7	TGCAGTGCTAGTTCCGGGGCAGGGACCTACGAGCAGTACTTC	CSASSGAGTYEQYF
TRBV29-1	many	12	NA	TRBJ2-3	TGCAGCGTTGCGGGCCGACGGGATACGCAGTATTTT	CSVAGRRDTQYF
TRBV6-5	NA	15	TRBD2	TRBJ2-1	TGTGCCAGCAGTTACGGGACTAGCGGATTCAATGAGCAGTTCTTC	CASSYGTSGFNEQFF
TRBV28	many	12	TRBD1	TRBJ1-1	TGTGCCAGCAGTTTATACAGGGGGCTAGCTTTCTTT	CASSLYRGLAFF
TRBV15	many	18	TRBD2	TRBJ2-5	TGTGCCACCAGCAGAGATCAAAGGACAGGCGGGAGGGGAGAGACCCAGTACTTC	CATSRDQRTGGRGETQYF
TRBV28	many	14	NA	TRBJ2-5	TGTGCCAGCAGCCTAGGGGGGGCGCGAGAGACCCAGTACTTC	CASSLGGARETQYF
TRBV4-1	NA	18	TRBD1	TRBJ2-7	TGCGCCAGCAGCCACTACCGGGACAGGGGTGAGGGTTCCTACGAGCAGTACTTC	CASSHYRDRGEGSYEQYF